This TCR beta chain was identified during a study of prognosis after radiotherapy for stage I lung cancer. Study summary: Ages of the roughly twelve men and 6 women ranged about 53 to 85 years, median approximately 70. Concurrent therapy with stereotactic body radiotherapy was received by no patient.

Amplification of TCR beta CDR3 from genomic DNA used two-round multiplex PCR. Round one of PCR was performed, and it used primers specific to each TRBV and TRBJ gene. Each CDR3 protein is one row after TCRdb ran MiXCR on the multiplex PCR reads. The table includes about 25,000 distinct CDR3 sequences, approximately 35% detected once. This clonotype was counted between two and nine times. Its target is not known. Germline CDR1 GTSNPN, CDR2 SVGIG (reference sequence). Trimming stripped 2 bases from V and 3 bases from J, with 16 bases between. CDR3 length: 15 residues. General observations from the study: With medians of approximately 10,000 versus 7,000, unique TCR clone counts fell after stereotactic body radiation therapy.

The sample in question was PBMCs, obtained before or after stereotactic body radiation therapy (not recorded which). This TCR was recovered from a donor at least 50 years old with non-small cell lung cancer. This chain joins TRBV30 and TRBJ2-5, with D perhaps TRBD2 (7 bases). CDR3 residues: CAWSRGAGGKETQYF. The CDR3 DNA reads TGTGCCTGGAGTCGGGGGGCCGGGGGAAAAGAGACCCAGTACTTC. The full variable domain, rest sourced from reference TRBV30 and TRBJ2-5, is SQTIHQWPATLVQPVGSPLSLECTVEGTSNPNLYWYRQAAGRGLQLLFYSVGIGQISSEVPQNLSASRPQDRQFILSSKKLLLSDSGFYLCAWSRGAGGKETQYFGPGTRLLVL.